This entry features one TCR beta chain sequence. Its specificity is not known. The sample originates from a study of T cells after posttransplantation cyclophosphamide. Germline V CDR1 and CDR2: SGHRS, YFSETQ. There are 15 residues in the CDR3. J lost 11 bases, V lost 0 bases, and 8 bases had no gene match. Study-wide results and limits: Later post-transplant blood repertoires were often dominated by donor CD8+ memory clones. TRB clonality was highly associated with recipient CMV seropositivity and reactivation. Blood and skin or GI T cell repertoires showed limited TRB overlap.

Clones were read by immunoSEQ multiplex PCR, and TCRdb kept only the in-frame ones, dropping some. The table has some 9,000 clones, 70% to 90% seen once. Cyclophosphamide on days +3 and +4 followed busulfan-fludarabine conditioning and a marrow graft. The sequence was obtained from a female patient aged 40 to 55 who received an allogeneic stem cell transplant from an unrelated donor, was CMV-positive, and had no GVHD. Certain T cells may be donor cells from the graft. The chain has TRBV5-1 and TRBJ1-4, with TRBD1 identical over 9 bases. The sequencing used PBMCs, collected after allogeneic stem cell transplant with posttransplant cyclophosphamide. CDR3 nucleotides: TGCGCCAGCAGCTTGGTGGGGACAGGGTTTGGGAAACTGTTTTTT. It translates to CASSLVGTGFGKLFF.